This entry lists 8 T cell receptor beta chains sequenced from one sample in a study of blood T cell repertoires in COVID-19. This table comes from immunoSEQ multiplex PCR, and its TCRdb copy is limited to in-frame clones, with some not included. The sample includes approximately 270,000 clones, approximately 85% of them seen just once. Sequenced: PBMCs or T cells enriched from blood (not recorded which). Receptors were obtained from a woman in her forties or fifties who had recovered from COVID-19.

The CDR3 is CASSSTGDSPLHF. In DNA, the CDR3 is TGCGCCAGCAGCTCGACAGGGGATTCACCCCTCCACTTT. The chain combines TRBV5-1 with TRBJ1-6; 8 bases line up with TRBD1. CDR1 is SGHRS and CDR2 is YFSETQ in the germline V gene. V lost 3 bases and J lost 8; bases outside the gene matches: 1. The CDR3 totals 13 residues.

About this clone itself: The sample contains more than one DNA sequence encoding this CDR3. J is TRBJ2-3 and V is TRBV5-1; D might be TRBD1 (6 bases). The V gene's germline CDR1 is SGHRS and CDR2 YFSETQ. There are 14 residues in the CDR3. V dropped 4 bases and J dropped 2 bases, with 11 bases sitting between them. CDR3 bases: TGCGCCAGCAGCCGGGACATCAACACAGATACGCAGTATTTT. This gives the protein CASSRDINTDTQYF. The full variable domain, with the rest looked up from reference TRBV5-1 and TRBJ2-3, is KAGVTQTPRYLIKTRGQQVTLSCSPISGHRSVSWYQQTPGQGLQFLFEYFSETQRNKGNFPGRFSGRQFSNSRSEMNVSTLELGDSALYLCASSRDINTDTQYFGPGTRLTVL.

The chain uses TRBV2 and TRBJ2-2; D is perhaps TRBD2 (6 bases). Germline CDR1 SNHLY, CDR2 FYNNEI. The CDR3 is 15 amino acids. The V and J ends lost 4 bases and 4 bases respectively, with 13 bases between them. The DNA for the CDR3 is TGTGCCAGCAGTGCCGCGGGACGCGTCACCGGGGAGCTGTTTTTT. Its protein product is CASSAAGRVTGELFF.

The rearrangement uses TRBV7-3 and TRBJ2-7, with 9 bases fitting TRBD1. CDR1 and CDR2 (germline): SGHTA, FQGTGA. The CDR3 has 15 residues. Trimming cost V 0 bases and J 6 bases; bases outside gene matches: 6. The CDR3 region has the DNA TGTGCCAGCAGCTTAACTTGGACAGGGGCCCCCGAGCAGTACTTC. Translating it yields CASSLTWTGAPEQYF.

CDR3 DNA: TGTGCCAGTAGTACCCACAGGGGCATCCAAGAGACCCAGTACTTC. This translates into CASSTHRGIQETQYF. The chain links TRBV19 to TRBJ2-5; 7 nucleotides align to TRBD1. The ends lost 4 bases at V and 1 base at J; junction bases unmatched: 6. The germline V gene encodes CDR1 LNHDA and CDR2 SQIVND (reference sequence). The CDR3 extends over 15 amino acids.

The chain combines TRBV28 with TRBJ2-7, with TRBD1 as a possible D gene (6 bases). Germline V gene sequence: CDR1 MDHEN, CDR2 SYDVKM. This CDR3 has 19 amino acids. V lost 3 bases and J 1 base, leaving 25 bases between the germline ends. In DNA form, the CDR3 reads TGTGCCAGCAGTTTTACAGGGTGGGGCCTTCCGGTCGGGTCCTACGAGCAGTACTTC. Its translation is CASSFTGWGLPVGSYEQYF.

The chain has TRBV6-5 and TRBJ1-1; no firm D call. Trimming pared 0 bases from V and 8 bases from J, leaving 4 bases between. The CDR3 runs to 11 residues. Germline CDR1 and CDR2: MNHEY and SVGAGI. In DNA form, the CDR3 reads TGTGCCAGCAGTTACTCGGGCGAAGCTTTCTTT. Protein product: CASSYSGEAFF.

The chain recombines TRBV3-1 (or the pseudogene TRBV3-2) with TRBJ1-4; D unresolved. The CDR3 extends over 17 amino acids. Trimming left V 4 bases short and J 0 bases short, with 15 bases between. Germline V gives CDR1 LGHDT, CDR2 YNNKEL (reference sequence). This CDR3 is CASSPLRALTTNEKLFF. The CDR3 bases are TGTGCCAGCAGCCCTCTCCGTGCGCTAACAACTAATGAAAAACTGTTTTTT.